Only one count was recorded for the clone carrying this TCR beta chain. Its specificity is not known. A read error may account for a junction end that differs from germline. TCR beta cDNA came from around 500 ng total RNA, primed with a constant-region primer. Modified slightly, ARM-PCR produced TCR beta libraries over three nested multiplex PCR rounds. MiXCR, applied by TCRdb to the multiplex PCR reads, yields one record per CDR3 protein. The sample has under 200,000 distinct CDR3 sequences, roughly 80% seen once. Each 20-30 mg portion of unsorted bulk tissue served as the source for co-extraction of RNA and DNA. The cohort consisted of patients whose primary liver carcinoma was surgically resected. The data originate from a study of tumor-infiltrating lymphocytes in primary liver carcinoma. Study findings and constraints: For tumor-adjacent and tumor-blood pairs, overlap was less than that seen for tumor region pairs.

This TCR was recovered from a man in his forties or fifties with primary liver carcinoma and hepatitis B virus infection. The sequenced sample was tumor tissue from primary liver carcinoma.

The CDR3 region has the DNA TGCAGCGTTGCCGTAACCAGCGGTTACAGTGAGCAGTTATTC. Protein sequence: CSVAVTSGYSEQLF. This chain connects TRBV29-1 to TRBJ2-1, with D possibly matching TRBD2 (5 bases). CDR1 and CDR2 (germline): SQVTM, ANQGSEA. The CDR3 is made up of 14 amino acids.